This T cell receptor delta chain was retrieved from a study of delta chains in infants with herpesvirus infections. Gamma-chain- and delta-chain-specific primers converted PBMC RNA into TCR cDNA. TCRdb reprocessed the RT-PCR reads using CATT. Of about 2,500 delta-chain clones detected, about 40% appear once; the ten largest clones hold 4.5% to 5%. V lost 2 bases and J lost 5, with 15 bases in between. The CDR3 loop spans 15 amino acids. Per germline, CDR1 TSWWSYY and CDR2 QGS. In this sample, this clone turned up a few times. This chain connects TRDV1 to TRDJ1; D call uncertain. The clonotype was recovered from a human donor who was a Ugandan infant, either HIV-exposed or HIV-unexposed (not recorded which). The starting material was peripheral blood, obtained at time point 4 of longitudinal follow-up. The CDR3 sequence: CALGEVSPPGDKLIF. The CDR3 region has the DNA TGTGCTCTTGGGGAAGTCTCACCTCCCGGAGATAAACTCATCTTT.